This TCR beta chain was recorded in a study of shared clonotypes between healthy human individuals. The CDR3 contains 13 residues. The ends were cut back, 6 bases at V and 1 base at J, with 9 bases in the middle. Germline V CDR1 and CDR2: SQVTM, ANQGSEA. Study-level points and caveats: Only blood was sampled, and tissue TCR repertoires likely differ from blood ones.

Comment on this clone: The antigen is not known.

Deep-level settings were used for running the assay. The repertoire was sequenced with immunoSEQ multiplex PCR; TCRdb's copy has only in-frame clones and lacks some. Counted here are 550,000 to 800,000 clones, less than 95% occurring once; the ten biggest clones make up around a third. The sequenced sample was memory CD8+ T cells from PBMCs. Subset described: CD45RO+ cells pooled with CCR7-negative TemRA cells. The sequence was collected from a young man in good health. Some clones in this sample may be carry-over from other donors' samples. The chain carries TRBV29-1 and TRBJ2-2; D unresolved. Here the CDR3 reads CSVHYRNTGELFF. The CDR3 region has the DNA TGCAGCGTCCATTACAGGAACACCGGGGAGCTGTTTTTT.